The T cell receptor beta chain under discussion was sequenced for a study of monozygotic twins with inflammatory bowel disease. From its re-call of the 5' RACE reads, TCRdb lists each CDR3 protein once, without DNA. With about 450,000 distinct CDR3 sequences in the sample, the ten largest clones hold roughly 2.3%. The CDR3 contains 12 residues. Looked up from germline, CDR1 is SGDLS and CDR2 is YYNGEE. The J gene is TRBJ1-1, the V gene TRBV9. The TCR sequence derives from a human donor with ulcerative colitis or Crohn's disease, or a healthy co-twin of an affected twin (not recorded which). Input material: blood. CDR3 sequence reads: CASSVGPDQAFF.